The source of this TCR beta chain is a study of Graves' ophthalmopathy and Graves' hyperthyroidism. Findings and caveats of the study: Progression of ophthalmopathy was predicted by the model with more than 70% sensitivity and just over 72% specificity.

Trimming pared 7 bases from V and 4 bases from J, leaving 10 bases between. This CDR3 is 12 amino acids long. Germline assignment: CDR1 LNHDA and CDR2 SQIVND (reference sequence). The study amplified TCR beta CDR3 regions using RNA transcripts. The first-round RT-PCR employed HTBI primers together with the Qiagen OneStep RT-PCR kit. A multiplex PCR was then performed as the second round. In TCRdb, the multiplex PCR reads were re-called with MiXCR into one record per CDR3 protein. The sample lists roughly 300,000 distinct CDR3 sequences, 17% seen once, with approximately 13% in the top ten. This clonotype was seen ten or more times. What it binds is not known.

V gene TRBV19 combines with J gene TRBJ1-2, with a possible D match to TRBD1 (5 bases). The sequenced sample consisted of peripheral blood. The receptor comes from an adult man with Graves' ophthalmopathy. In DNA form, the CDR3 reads TGTGCCAGTACTGGGGGAGGCTATGGCTACACCTTC. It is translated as CASTGGGYGYTF. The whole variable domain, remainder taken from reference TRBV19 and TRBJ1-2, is DGGITQSPKYLFRKEGQNVTLSCEQNLNHDAMYWYRQDPGQGLRLIYYSQIVNDFQKGDIAEGYSVSREKKESFPLTVTSAQKNPTAFYLCASTGGGYGYTFGSGTRLTVV.